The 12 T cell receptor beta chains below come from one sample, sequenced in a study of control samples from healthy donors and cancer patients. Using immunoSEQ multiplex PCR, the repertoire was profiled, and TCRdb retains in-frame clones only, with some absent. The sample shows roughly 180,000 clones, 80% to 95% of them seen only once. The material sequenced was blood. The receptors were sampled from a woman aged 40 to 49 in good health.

The CDR3 loop is CASSTSGGAGELFF. In DNA, the CDR3 is TGTGCCAGTAGTACTAGCGGGGGGGCCGGGGAGCTGTTTTTT. The chain links TRBV19 to TRBJ2-2; 12 bases line up with TRBD2. The germline CDR1 and CDR2 sequences are LNHDA and SQIVND (reference sequence). V gave up 4 bases and J gave up 6 bases; unmatched junction bases: 0. The CDR3 spans 14 residues. Full variable domain (rest looked up from reference TRBV19 and TRBJ2-2): DGGITQSPKYLFRKEGQNVTLSCEQNLNHDAMYWYRQDPGQGLRLIYYSQIVNDFQKGDIAEGYSVSREKKESFPLTVTSAQKNPTAFYLCASSTSGGAGELFFGEGSRLTVL.

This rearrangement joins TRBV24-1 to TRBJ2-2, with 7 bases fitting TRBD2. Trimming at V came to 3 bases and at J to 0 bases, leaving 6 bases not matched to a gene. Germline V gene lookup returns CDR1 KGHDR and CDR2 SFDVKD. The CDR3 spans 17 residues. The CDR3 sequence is CATSDMGEGPNTGELFF. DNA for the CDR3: TGTGCCACCAGTGATATGGGGGAGGGACCGAACACCGGGGAGCTGTTTTTT.

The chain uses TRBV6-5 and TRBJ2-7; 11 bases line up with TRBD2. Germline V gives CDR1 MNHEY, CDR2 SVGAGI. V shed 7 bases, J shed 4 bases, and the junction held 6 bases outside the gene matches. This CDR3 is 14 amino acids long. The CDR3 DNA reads TGTGCCAGCAATCTTAGCGGGGGGGTGTACGAGCAGTACTTC. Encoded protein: CASNLSGGVYEQYF.

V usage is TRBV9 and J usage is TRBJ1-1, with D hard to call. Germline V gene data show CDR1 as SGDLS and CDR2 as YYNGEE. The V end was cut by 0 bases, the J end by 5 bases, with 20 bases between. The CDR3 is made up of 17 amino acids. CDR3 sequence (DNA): TGTGCCAGCAGCGTAGCTAGTATGAACGCGGGCGGGACTGAAGCTTTCTTT. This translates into CASSVASMNAGGTEAFF. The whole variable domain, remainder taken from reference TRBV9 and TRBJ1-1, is DSGVTQTPKHLITATGQRVTLRCSPRSGDLSVYWYQQSLDQGLQFLIQYYNGEERAKGNILERFSAQQFPDLHSELNLSSLELGDSALYFCASSVASMNAGGTEAFFGQGTRLTVV.

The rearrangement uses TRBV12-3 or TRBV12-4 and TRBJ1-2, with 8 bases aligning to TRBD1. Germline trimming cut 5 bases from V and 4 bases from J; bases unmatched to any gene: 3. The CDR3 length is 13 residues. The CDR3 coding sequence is TGTGCCAGCAGTCAAGACAGGGGCTATGGCTACACCTTC. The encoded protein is CASSQDRGYGYTF.

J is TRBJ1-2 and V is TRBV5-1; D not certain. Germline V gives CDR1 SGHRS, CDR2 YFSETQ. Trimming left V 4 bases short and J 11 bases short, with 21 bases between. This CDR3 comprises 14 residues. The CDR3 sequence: CASSPGAQFLGYTF. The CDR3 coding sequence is TGCGCCAGCAGCCCCGGTGCACAGTTCCTTGGGTACACCTTC.

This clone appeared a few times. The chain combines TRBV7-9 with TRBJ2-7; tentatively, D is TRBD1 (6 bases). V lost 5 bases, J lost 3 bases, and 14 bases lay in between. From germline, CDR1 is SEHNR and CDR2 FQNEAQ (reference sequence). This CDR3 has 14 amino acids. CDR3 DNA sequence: TGTGCCAGCAGCAACCCGACAGGACTCTACGAGCAGTACTTC. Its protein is CASSNPTGLYEQYF.

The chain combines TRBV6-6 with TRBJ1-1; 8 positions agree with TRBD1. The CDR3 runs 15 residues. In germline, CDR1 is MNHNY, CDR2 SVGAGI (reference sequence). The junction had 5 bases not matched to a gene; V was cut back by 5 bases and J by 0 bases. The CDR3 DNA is TGTGCCAGCAGTGGAAGGACAGGGATGAACACTGAAGCTTTCTTT. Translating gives CASSGRTGMNTEAFF.

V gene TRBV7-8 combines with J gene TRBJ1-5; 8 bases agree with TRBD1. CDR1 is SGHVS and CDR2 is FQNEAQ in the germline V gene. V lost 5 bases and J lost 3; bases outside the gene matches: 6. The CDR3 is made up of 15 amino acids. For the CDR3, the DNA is TGTGCCAGCAGCCCTGGACAGGGTCTCAATCAGCCCCAGCATTTT. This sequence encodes CASSPGQGLNQPQHF.

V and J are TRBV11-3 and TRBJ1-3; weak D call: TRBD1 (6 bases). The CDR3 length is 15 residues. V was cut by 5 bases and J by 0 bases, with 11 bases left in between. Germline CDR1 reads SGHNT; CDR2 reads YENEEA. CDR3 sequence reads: CASSQDSVSGNTIYF. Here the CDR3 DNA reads TGTGCCAGCAGCCAGGACAGTGTCTCTGGAAACACCATATATTTT.

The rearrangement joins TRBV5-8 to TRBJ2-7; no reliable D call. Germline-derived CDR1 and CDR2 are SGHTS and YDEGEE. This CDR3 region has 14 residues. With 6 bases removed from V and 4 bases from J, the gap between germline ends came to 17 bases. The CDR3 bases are TGTGCCAGCACCGAAAATACCAAGCCATACGAGCAGTACTTC. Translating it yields CASTENTKPYEQYF.

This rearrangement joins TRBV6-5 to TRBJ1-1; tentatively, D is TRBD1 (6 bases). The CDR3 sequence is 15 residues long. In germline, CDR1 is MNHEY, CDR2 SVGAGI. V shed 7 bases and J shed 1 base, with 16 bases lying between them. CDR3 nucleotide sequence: TGTGCCAGCAAATCAGGGGTGTTTGAGAACACTGAAGCTTTCTTT. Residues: CASKSGVFENTEAFF.